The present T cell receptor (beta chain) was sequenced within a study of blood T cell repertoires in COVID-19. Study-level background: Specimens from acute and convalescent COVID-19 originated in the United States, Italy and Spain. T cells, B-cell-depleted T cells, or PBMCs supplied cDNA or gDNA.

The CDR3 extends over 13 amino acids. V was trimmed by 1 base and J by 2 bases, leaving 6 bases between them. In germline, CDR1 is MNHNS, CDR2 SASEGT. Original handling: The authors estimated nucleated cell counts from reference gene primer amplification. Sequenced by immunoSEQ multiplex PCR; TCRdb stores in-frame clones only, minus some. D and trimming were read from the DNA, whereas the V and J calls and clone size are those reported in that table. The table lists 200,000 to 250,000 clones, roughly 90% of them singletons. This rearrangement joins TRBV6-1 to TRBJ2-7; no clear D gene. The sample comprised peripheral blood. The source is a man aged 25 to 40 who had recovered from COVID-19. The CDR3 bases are TGTGCCAGCAGTGAAGACACCCCCTACGAGCAGTACTTC. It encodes CASSEDTPYEQYF.